The entry below gives a single T cell receptor (beta chain) sequence along with its context. Using immunoSEQ multiplex PCR, the repertoire was profiled, and TCRdb retains in-frame clones only, with some absent. The table shows about 100,000 clones, with approximately 84% occurring only once. This entry comes from a study of control samples from healthy donors and cancer patients. CDR1 and CDR2 (germline): SGHNT, YYREEE (reference sequence). The V and J ends lost 5 bases and 5 bases, in that order; junction bases with no gene match: 14. CDR3 length: 16 residues. V gene TRBV5-4 combines with J gene TRBJ2-5; TRBD1 agrees at 8 bases. The sequenced material came from blood. The clonotype comes from a man aged 18 to 30 in good health. The CDR3 spells CASSILLGTGYETQYF. CDR3 nucleotide sequence: TGTGCCAGCAGTATCCTACTGGGGACAGGCTACGAGACCCAGTACTTC.